This is a list of T cell receptor beta chains from one sample in a study of beta chain features in type 1 diabetes. Sequenced by immunoSEQ multiplex PCR; TCRdb stores in-frame clones only, minus some. Of 350,000 to 400,000 clones detected, 10% to 15% appear once; the ten largest clones hold roughly 0.0097%. The sequenced sample consisted of naive CD4+ T cells from blood. Source of these receptors: a young woman with type 1 diabetes. Both conserved end residues are part of each CDR3. Fields, in order: clone size, V gene, J gene, CDR3 protein. Clone size is given for some rows only: seen once, a few or many times, or a class if the clone is expanded.

.,TRBV5-4,TRBJ2-7,CASSPLAGVVYEQYF
.,TRBV14,TRBJ2-7,CASSQVSRTYEQYF
.,TRBV4-1,TRBJ2-1,CASSPGKLAGDSSYNEQFF
.,TRBV29-1,TRBJ1-5,CSVAGHSNQPQHF
few,TRBV25-1,TRBJ2-1,CASSKTLVSMIF
few,TRBV19,TRBJ1-1,CASSMGQNGEAFF
.,TRBV7-3,TRBJ2-3,CASSFSGVIDTQYF
.,TRBV5-5,TRBJ2-5,CASSSRLAETQYF
few,TRBV19,TRBJ1-1,CASSPFGRGSTYQSTEAFF
.,TRBV5-4,TRBJ2-2,CASSLQGRDTGELFF
few,TRBV4-2,TRBJ2-3,CASSQDPASGRTDTQYF
.,TRBV9,TRBJ2-7,CASSPRENSYEQYF
.,TRBV27,TRBJ2-7,CASSPGTSYEQYF
.,TRBV30,TRBJ2-7,CAWSVGLAVDEQYF
few,TRBV5-6,TRBJ1-2,CASSLDGSGGGYTF
.,TRBV9,TRBJ2-7,CASSYRLEELGEQYF
.,TRBV5-1,TRBJ1-5,CASSQGGLNQPQHF
.,TRBV5-6,TRBJ1-5,CASSVFPDRDGQPQHF
.,TRBV25-1,.,CASSGGGSGISYEQYF
few,TRBV7-2,TRBJ2-3,CASRLTGIPDTQYF
few,TRBV11-2,TRBJ1-2,CASSRTENYGYTF
few,TRBV5-1,TRBJ2-6,CASSLDGRGALSGANVLTF
.,TRBV28,TRBJ2-2,CASNEVNTGELFF
few,TRBV28,TRBJ1-4,CASRLRNEKLFF
.,TRBV7-9,TRBJ2-1,CASSRTGTGGLEQFF
few,TRBV10-3,TRBJ2-1,CAATRDRGDEQFF
few,TRBV19,TRBJ2-6,CASRSSGANVLTF
.,TRBV28,TRBJ2-5,CASSLWLSGGEQETQYF
few,TRBV7-9,TRBJ2-6,CASRWTESGANVLTF
.,TRBV19,TRBJ2-4,CASSPGGFTYF
.,TRBV7-8,TRBJ2-5,CTAGVRETQYF